Below are 29 T cell receptor beta chains sequenced from a single sample in a study of molecular identifiers for immune sequencing clone quantification. Using its own MiXCR run on the PCR reads, TCRdb lists one record per CDR3 protein. The repertoire holds about 640,000 distinct CDR3 sequences, roughly 21% seen once, with under 0.95% in the top ten. Source material: naive CD8+ T cells from blood, with Jurkat cell RNA spiked in. Subset defined: FACS-sorted CD8+CD4-CCR7+CD45RA+ naive T cells. These receptors were obtained from a human donor in good health. Some libraries in this study had Jurkat cell RNA spiked in.

In its sample, this clonotype was seen many times. The V and J genes are TRBV13 and TRBJ2-7; TRBD1 aligns across 8 bases. J lost 2 bases, V lost 6 bases, and 9 bases had no gene match. Germline CDR1 and CDR2: PRHDT and FYEKMQ (reference sequence). The CDR3 runs to 15 residues. CDR3 bases: TGTGCCAGCAGTCTACCCGGGACAGGCCCCTACGAGCAGTACTTC. This translates into CASSLPGTGPYEQYF. The entire variable domain, with the rest obtained from reference TRBV13 and TRBJ2-7, is as follows: AAGVIQSPRHLIKEKRETATLKCYPIPRHDTVYWYQQGPGQDPQFLISFYEKMQSDKGSIPDRFSAQQFSDYHSELNMSSLELGDSALYFCASSLPGTGPYEQYFGPGTRLTVT.

Concerning this clonotype: Since a much larger clone is just one base distant, this may be a read error. The chain employs TRBV7-9 and TRBJ2-7; D is undetermined. V lost 3 bases and J 6 bases, leaving 12 bases between the germline ends. Germline V gene sequence: CDR1 SEHNR, CDR2 FQNEAQ (reference sequence). This CDR3 comprises 13 residues. CDR3 loop: CASSFRPECEQYF. CDR3 DNA: TGTGCCAGCAGCTTTAGGCCAGAATGCGAGCAGTACTTC. The full variable domain, rest sourced from reference TRBV7-9 and TRBJ2-7, is DTGVSQNPRHKITKRGQNVTFRCDPISEHNRLYWYRQTLGQGPEFLTYFQNEAQLEKSRLLSDRFSAERPKGSFSTLEIQRTEQGDSAMYLCASSFRPECEQYFGPGTRLTVT.

A note on this clonotype: The junction shows a germline mismatch at one end, possibly a read error. The J gene is TRBJ2-7, the V gene TRBV29-1; TRBD1 might be the D (6 bases). The CDR3 spans 13 residues. Germline loops: CDR1 SQVTM, CDR2 ANQGSEA. The CDR3 spells CGVLRQVSYEQYF. In DNA, the CDR3 is TGCGGCGTATTACGACAGGTTTCCTACGAGCAGTACTTC.

The V call is TRBV27, the J call TRBJ2-7; no clear D gene. V shed 4 bases and J shed 0 bases, with 7 bases lying between them. The CDR3 is made up of 13 amino acids. Germline-derived CDR1 and CDR2 are MNHEY and SMNVEV (reference sequence). The CDR3 spells CASSYATSYEQYF. In nucleotides, the CDR3 is TGTGCCAGCAGTTACGCGACCTCCTACGAGCAGTACTTC.

J is TRBJ2-3 and V is TRBV6-4; no clear D. CDR3 length equals 14 residues. V gave up 1 base and J gave up 4 bases, with 9 bases separating them. CDR1 and CDR2 (germline): MRHNA, SNTAGT. The DNA for the CDR3 is TGTGCCAGCAGTGACTTTGGCTCTGCAGATACGCAGTATTTT. Its protein product is CASSDFGSADTQYF.

This clonotype was seen ten or more times. This chain uses TRBV6-6 with TRBJ1-6, with 9 bases lining up with TRBD1. Looked up from germline, CDR1 is MNHNY and CDR2 is SVGAGI (reference sequence). The CDR3 loop spans 14 amino acids. J was trimmed by 9 bases and V by 5 bases; bases with no gene match: 5. In DNA, the CDR3 is TGTGCCAGCAGTCCTGACAGGGGGGCTTCACCCCTCCACTTT. It translates to CASSPDRGASPLHF.

To note about this clonotype: This clone may be a read error of a much larger clone one base away. The genes are TRBV28 and TRBJ1-6, with D maybe TRBD1 (5 bases). Germline V gene data show CDR1 as MDHEN and CDR2 as SYDVKM. Trimming removed 11 bases from V and 4 bases from J, with 15 bases in between. The CDR3 length is 14 residues. The CDR3 nucleotides read TGTGCCGGCAACGGCGGGGGATATAATTCACCCCTCCACTTT. Translating it yields CAGNGGGYNSPLHF.

This clonotype was counted at least ten times. The chain has TRBV5-1 and TRBJ2-7; no reliable D call. CDR3 length equals 12 residues. CDR1 is SGHRS, CDR2 YFSETQ, per germline. With 4 bases removed from V and 1 base from J, the gap between germline ends came to 6 bases. DNA of the CDR3: TGCGCCAGCAGCCAACTGTCCTACGAGCAGTACTTC. Translated: CASSQLSYEQYF.

As regards this clonotype: The missing conserved phenylalanine or tryptophan at the end of this CDR3 makes a read error likely. The rearrangement joins TRBV12-3 or TRBV12-4 to TRBJ2-3; a weak D match, TRBD2 (6 bases). The CDR3 is 17 amino acids. Trimming pared 6 bases from V and 3 bases from J, leaving 22 bases between. CDR3 loop: CASSQSGLGISTDTQYL. The CDR3 nucleotides are TGTGCCAGCAGCCAATCGGGACTCGGCATATCAACAGATACGCAGTATCTT.

The rearrangement uses TRBV5-5 and TRBJ1-6; D uncertain. Germline V gene lookup returns CDR1 SGHKS and CDR2 YYEKEE (reference sequence). CDR3 length equals 15 residues. V was cut by 2 bases and J by 8 bases, with 14 bases left in between. Here the CDR3 reads CASSLGPSGYSPLHF. Here the CDR3 DNA reads TGTGCCAGCAGCTTAGGCCCTTCTGGGTATTCACCCCTCCACTTT.

Many counts were recorded for this clonotype. This chain links TRBV5-6 with TRBJ1-6; 10 bases are shared with TRBD1. Germline V lookup: CDR1 SGHDT, CDR2 YYEEEE. The CDR3 has 14 residues. V dropped 5 bases and J dropped 15; count of bases not matched to a gene: 11. For the CDR3, the DNA is TGTGCCAGCAGTCCGGGACAGGGGTCTCCCCTCCTCCACTTT. It is translated as CASSPGQGSPLLHF.

This clonotype has more than one count but fewer than ten. The V call is TRBV20-1, the J call TRBJ1-4; a possible D gene is TRBD1 (5 bases). V dropped 0 bases and J dropped 6 bases, with 20 bases sitting between them. Germline values: CDR1 DFQATT, CDR2 SNEGSKA (reference sequence). CDR3 length: 17 residues. The CDR3 nucleotides are TGCAGTGCTAGAGATAGTCGTGGGGCAGGTTGGGATGAAAAACTGTTTTTT. It translates to CSARDSRGAGWDEKLFF.

This clonotype was seen repeatedly, ten times or more. V is TRBV5-1 and J is TRBJ2-7; 10 bases line up with TRBD2. Germline CDR1 SGHRS, CDR2 YFSETQ. The CDR3 consists of 16 residues. Trimming removed 2 bases from V and 4 bases from J; junction bases left unmatched: 9. This chain's CDR3 is CASSLWTSGAQYEQYF. As DNA, the CDR3 is TGCGCCAGCAGCTTATGGACTAGCGGAGCTCAGTACGAGCAGTACTTC.

This clonotype was recorded many times. V usage is TRBV12-3 or TRBV12-4 and J usage is TRBJ1-1; no clear D. V was shortened by 8 bases and J by 6 bases, with 16 bases between the two germline ends. The CDR3 loop spans 13 amino acids. CDR3 in amino acids: CASFSPSGAEAFF. In DNA form, the CDR3 reads TGTGCCAGCTTCTCTCCCTCCGGGGCTGAAGCTTTCTTT.

This clonotype was seen a few times. One base away lies a much larger clone, so this may be a sequencing read error. The chain uses TRBV4-1 and TRBJ1-6; D is unclear. Germline V gives CDR1 MGHRA, CDR2 YSYEKL. This CDR3 comprises 16 residues. The DNA for the CDR3 is TGCGCCGGCAGCCAAAGGCAGAGCTCCTATAATTCACCCCTCCACTTT. It is translated as CAGSQRQSSYNSPLHF.

This clonotype appeared many times. CDR3 nucleotide sequence: TGTGCCAGCAGTCTCCGGGGACCTCAGCAGTACGAGCAGTACTTC. It encodes CASSLRGPQQYEQYF. The chain is built from TRBV12-3 or TRBV12-4 and TRBJ2-7; either TRBD1 or TRBD2 may fit D (5 bases each). V lost 5 bases to trimming and J lost 4 bases, with 18 bases between them. CDR3 length equals 15 residues.

As for this clonotype: One base away lies a much larger clone, so this may be a sequencing read error. This rearrangement joins TRBV7-9 to TRBJ2-1; D uncertain. There are 12 residues in the CDR3. CDR1 and CDR2 (germline): SEHNR, FQNEAQ (reference sequence). The chain's CDR3 is CATSLHYNEQFF. As DNA, the CDR3 is TGTGCCACCAGCTTACACTACAATGAGCAGTTCTTC.

At least ten counts were recorded for this clonotype. The chain links TRBV9 to TRBJ2-2, with TRBD2 as a possible D gene (6 bases). The CDR3 loop spans 17 amino acids. Looked up from germline, CDR1 is SGDLS and CDR2 is YYNGEE. Trimming shortened V by 0 bases and J by 2 bases, and 14 bases separated the two germline ends. CDR3 nucleotide sequence: TGTGCCAGCAGCGTAGCAGGGCTACTAGCCAACACCGGGGAGCTGTTTTTT. Its protein product is CASSVAGLLANTGELFF.

This clonotype was observed at least ten times. V is TRBV6-5 and J is TRBJ1-2; TRBD1 matches at 8 bases. Germline lookup yields CDR1 MNHEY and CDR2 SVGAGI. The CDR3 is made up of 16 amino acids. J gave up 0 bases and V 6 bases, and 9 bases lay outside the gene matches. Written as DNA, the CDR3 is TGTGCCAGCAGACCAGTGAGGGACAGGACTAACTATGGCTACACCTTC. It specifies CASRPVRDRTNYGYTF.

This clonotype was detected ten times or more. This chain joins TRBV7-2 and TRBJ2-7; no clear D. Trimming shortened V by 1 base and J by 2 bases, and 9 bases separated the two germline ends. The germline CDR1 and CDR2 sequences are SGHTA and FQGNSA. This CDR3 comprises 14 residues. The CDR3 DNA reads TGTGCCAGCAGCTTAGAGGGCTACGCCTACGAGCAGTACTTC. Translated, it gives CASSLEGYAYEQYF.

This clonotype has a count of ten or more. The gene calls are TRBV5-4 and TRBJ2-3, with 13 bases matching TRBD2. Unmatched junction bases numbered 4, after V lost 3 bases and J lost 0 bases. There are 17 residues in the CDR3. The germline V gene encodes CDR1 SGHNT and CDR2 YYREEE (reference sequence). CDR3 sequence (DNA): TGTGCCAGCAGCTGGGGACTAGCGGGGTATAGCACAGATACGCAGTATTTT. Amino acid sequence: CASSWGLAGYSTDTQYF.

This clonotype has ten or more counts. J is TRBJ2-1 and V is TRBV19, with 12 bases matching TRBD2. V trimming: 0 bases; J trimming: 2 bases; junction bases outside the gene matches: 5. The CDR3 spans 18 residues. Germline assignment: CDR1 LNHDA and CDR2 SQIVND (reference sequence). This CDR3 is CASSIDRASGGAYNEQFF. DNA of the CDR3: TGTGCCAGTAGTATAGATAGGGCTAGCGGGGGGGCCTACAATGAGCAGTTCTTC.

On this clonotype itself: A much larger clone sits a single nucleotide away, making a read error possible. This chain uses TRBV7-9 with TRBJ2-1; D is possibly TRBD2 (6 bases). Germline assignment: CDR1 SEHNR and CDR2 FQNEAQ (reference sequence). This CDR3 comprises 17 residues. This CDR3 is CASSLGRSGVSYNEQLF. The CDR3 DNA is TGTGCCAGCAGCTTAGGGAGGTCGGGGGTTTCCTACAATGAGCAGCTCTTC.

This clonotype has only a few counts. V is TRBV27 and J is TRBJ2-1, with D perhaps being TRBD1 or TRBD2 (7 bases each). Germline lookup yields CDR1 MNHEY and CDR2 SMNVEV (reference sequence). Trimming left V 5 bases short and J 4 bases short, with 15 bases between. This CDR3 comprises 15 residues. For the CDR3, the DNA is TGTGCCAGCAGTCCCCAGGGGGGGGAGTACAATGAGCAGTTCTTC. It codes for CASSPQGGEYNEQFF.

A remark on this clonotype: It may be a read error: a sequence one base away is much more abundant. The chain joins TRBV19 to TRBJ1-5; D unresolved. This CDR3 is 15 amino acids long. CDR1 is LNHDA, CDR2 SQIVND, per germline (reference sequence). V shed 3 bases and J shed 0 bases, with 9 bases lying between them. In nucleotides, the CDR3 is TGTGCCAGTAGTATGGCGGAATATAGCAATCAGCCCCAGCATTTT. Residues: CASSMAEYSNQPQHF. The whole variable domain, remainder taken from reference TRBV19 and TRBJ1-5, is DGGITQSPKYLFRKEGQNVTLSCEQNLNHDAMYWYRQDPGQGLRLIYYSQIVNDFQKGDIAEGYSVSREKKESFPLTVTSAQKNPTAFYLCASSMAEYSNQPQHFGDGTRLSIL.

The chain has TRBV4-1 and TRBJ2-7; D is possibly TRBD1 (5 bases). CDR1 and CDR2 from the germline V gene are MGHRA and YSYEKL. Trimming left V 0 bases short and J 7 bases short, with 19 bases between. This CDR3 comprises 16 residues. CDR3 nucleotide sequence: TGCGCCAGCAGCCAAGATAGGTTTTTAGGGGCGGCAGAGCAGTACTTC. This sequence encodes CASSQDRFLGAAEQYF.

Ten or more counts support this clonotype. CDR3 nucleotide sequence: TGCAGTGCCGAACCCCTCCTTGGCACTGCGGGAGGTCCATACGAGCAGTACTTC. As protein: CSAEPLLGTAGGPYEQYF. The chain is built from TRBV20-1 and TRBJ2-7, with TRBD2 identical over 8 bases. The ends lost 6 bases at V and 4 bases at J; junction bases unmatched: 23. The CDR3 contains 18 residues. The germline V gene has CDR1 DFQATT and CDR2 SNEGSKA (reference sequence).

This clonotype was detected many times. This chain links TRBV18 with TRBJ2-7; tentatively, D is TRBD1 or TRBD2 (5 bases each). The CDR3 has 14 residues. In germline, CDR1 is KGHSH, CDR2 LQKENI. V lost 1 base, J lost 3 bases, and 10 bases lay in between. The CDR3 here is CASSPRDRDYEQYF. In nucleotides, the CDR3 is TGTGCCAGCTCACCACGGGACCGGGACTACGAGCAGTACTTC.

This rearrangement joins TRBV27 to TRBJ2-1; D is undetermined. With 0 bases removed from V and 1 base from J, the gap between germline ends came to 4 bases. This CDR3 spans 14 amino acids. Germline CDR1 is MNHEY and CDR2 is SMNVEV (reference sequence). CDR3 DNA: TGTGCCAGCAGTTTATCGACTTCCTACAATGAGCAGTTCTTC. Amino acid sequence: CASSLSTSYNEQFF.